These 16 T cell receptor beta chains originate from one sample sequenced in a study of blood T cell repertoires in COVID-19. Clones were read by immunoSEQ multiplex PCR, and TCRdb kept only the in-frame ones, dropping some. The sample carries around 100,000 clones, approximately 85% recorded once. The source material was peripheral blood. Source of these receptors: a human donor in a cohort sampled during active COVID-19.

This rearrangement joins TRBV30 to TRBJ2-7; D uncertain. Germline loops: CDR1 GTSNPN, CDR2 SVGIG (reference sequence). V lost 0 bases and J 6 bases, leaving 18 bases between the germline ends. This CDR3 has 15 amino acids. The CDR3 loop is CAWSVAVVQDGEQYF. DNA for the CDR3: TGTGCCTGGAGTGTAGCCGTGGTCCAGGATGGCGAGCAGTACTTC.

The chain recombines TRBV6-5 with TRBJ1-1; no reliable D call. This CDR3 spans 13 amino acids. The ends were cut back, 2 bases at V and 0 bases at J, with 4 bases in the middle. Germline values: CDR1 MNHEY, CDR2 SVGAGI. The CDR3 region has the DNA TGTGCCAGCAGTTACGCGGTGAACACTGAAGCTTTCTTT. It is translated as CASSYAVNTEAFF.

This clone was seen more than once but under ten times. The gene calls are TRBV28 and TRBJ1-1; possible D gene TRBD1, 6 bases. V was trimmed by 4 bases and J by 5 bases, leaving 17 bases between them. The CDR3 runs 15 residues. Germline CDR1 reads MDHEN; CDR2 reads SYDVKM. This CDR3 reads CASSWGRQGKTEAFF. The CDR3, as DNA: TGTGCCAGCAGTTGGGGCCGGCAGGGGAAGACTGAAGCTTTCTTT.

The chain combines TRBV11-3 with TRBJ2-2, with D tentatively TRBD2 (5 bases). From germline, CDR1 is SGHNT and CDR2 YENEEA. V lost 7 bases, J lost 1 base, and 7 bases lay in between. The length of the CDR3 is 13 residues. The CDR3 loop reads CASTGKNTGELFF. CDR3 bases: TGTGCCAGCACGGGGAAGAACACCGGGGAGCTGTTTTTT.

For this clone: This specimen includes other DNA sequences encoding the same CDR3. The chain employs TRBV27 and TRBJ2-7; the match to TRBD1 covers 7 bases. The CDR3 has 14 residues. J lost 0 bases, V lost 5 bases, and 4 bases had no gene match. Germline CDR1 and CDR2: MNHEY and SMNVEV (reference sequence). The CDR3 nucleotides are TGTGCCAGCAGTCGGACAGGTAGCTCCTACGAGCAGTACTTC. Encoded protein: CASSRTGSSYEQYF.

The chain links TRBV6-5 to TRBJ2-3; a possible D gene is TRBD1 (5 bases). CDR3 length equals 15 residues. The V gene lost 6 bases and the J gene lost 2 bases, with 15 bases spanning the gap. Per germline, CDR1 MNHEY and CDR2 SVGAGI. The CDR3 coding sequence is TGTGCCAGCAGCTTACAGGAGACCTACACAGATACGCAGTATTTT. Amino acids: CASSLQETYTDTQYF.

The chain combines TRBV2 with TRBJ1-2; D ambiguous. The CDR3 extends over 12 amino acids. V lost 8 bases and J lost 0, with 7 bases in between. The germline V gene encodes CDR1 SNHLY and CDR2 FYNNEI. CDR3: CASHMANYGYTF. CDR3 nucleotide sequence: TGTGCCAGCCACATGGCTAACTATGGCTACACCTTC.

The genes are TRBV28 and TRBJ2-7, with TRBD1 identical over 10 bases. Looked up from germline, CDR1 is MDHEN and CDR2 is SYDVKM. V dropped 5 bases and J dropped 3; count of bases not matched to a gene: 4. The length of the CDR3 is 14 residues. CDR3 nucleotides: TGTGCCAGCAGTATGACAGGGGGCGTCTACGAGCAGTACTTC. Translating gives CASSMTGGVYEQYF.

J is TRBJ2-1 and V is TRBV5-1; a weak D match, TRBD1 (5 bases). Germline V gives CDR1 SGHRS, CDR2 YFSETQ. With 4 bases removed from V and 5 bases from J, the gap between germline ends came to 19 bases. This CDR3 is 16 amino acids long. The CDR3 is CASSPHGRLGDNEQFF. CDR3 in DNA: TGCGCCAGCAGCCCCCACGGCCGGCTAGGGGACAATGAGCAGTTCTTC.

This chain links TRBV19 with TRBJ2-7; 9 nucleotides align to TRBD1. CDR1 and CDR2 (germline): LNHDA, SQIVND (reference sequence). The CDR3 extends over 13 amino acids. V dropped 6 bases and J dropped 7; count of bases not matched to a gene: 7. This CDR3 is CASRNTGGAEQYF. CDR3 coding DNA: TGTGCCAGTAGGAACACAGGGGGCGCGGAGCAGTACTTC.

This chain links TRBV6-5 with TRBJ1-2; 10 nucleotides agree with TRBD1. V shed 6 bases and J 6 bases; nucleotides not matched to a gene: 7. Germline loops: CDR1 MNHEY, CDR2 SVGAGI. The CDR3 has 14 residues. This chain's CDR3 is CASRATTGGHGYTF. In DNA form, the CDR3 reads TGTGCCAGCAGAGCTACGACAGGGGGCCATGGCTACACCTTC.

The chain recombines TRBV3-1 (or the pseudogene TRBV3-2) with TRBJ1-2; 8 bases are a match to TRBD1. The germline gives CDR1 LGHDT, CDR2 YNNKEL (reference sequence). The length of the CDR3 is 16 residues. The V gene end was trimmed by 4 bases and the J gene end by 5 bases; junction bases not matched to a gene: 12. The CDR3 spells CASSPKNPGQDYGYTF. The CDR3 nucleotides read TGTGCCAGCAGCCCTAAAAATCCGGGACAGGATTATGGCTACACCTTC.

The chain combines TRBV9 with TRBJ2-2, with 15 bases lining up with TRBD2. CDR3 length: 17 residues. The junction had 3 bases not matched to a gene; V was cut back by 0 bases and J by 6 bases. From germline, CDR1 is SGDLS and CDR2 YYNGEE. The CDR3 sequence: CASSVAGLAGGAGELFF. Written as DNA, the CDR3 is TGTGCCAGCAGCGTAGCGGGACTAGCGGGAGGCGCCGGGGAGCTGTTTTTT.

This clone has only a few counts. The CDR3 coding sequence is TGTGCCAGCAGCCAGACAGGGAGTCCCAATCAGCCCCAGCATTTT. Its protein product is CASSQTGSPNQPQHF. V gene TRBV7-6 combines with J gene TRBJ1-5; TRBD1 agrees at 7 bases. The germline V gene has CDR1 SGHVS and CDR2 FNYEAQ. The CDR3 runs 15 residues. Germline trimming cut 5 bases from V and 3 bases from J; bases unmatched to any gene: 7.

The rearrangement links TRBV7-4 to TRBJ1-5; D unclear. Germline assignment: CDR1 SGHVT and CDR2 SQSDAQ. V lost 4 bases and J lost 11, with 9 bases in between. The length of the CDR3 is 11 residues. Here the CDR3 DNA reads TGTGCCAGCAGCTCCTCTAAGTCCCAGCATTTT. This gives the protein CASSSSKSQHF.

The CDR3 coding sequence is TGCGCCAGCAGCTTAGCGGGAGGGTTCAATGAGCAGTTCTTC. It specifies CASSLAGGFNEQFF. The chain joins TRBV5-1 to TRBJ2-1; TRBD2 matches 10 bases. This CDR3 is 14 amino acids long. The V gene's germline CDR1 is SGHRS and CDR2 YFSETQ. V shed 2 bases and J 6 bases; nucleotides not matched to a gene: 2. The full variable domain, its missing parts supplied by reference TRBV5-1 and TRBJ2-1, is KAGVTQTPRYLIKTRGQQVTLSCSPISGHRSVSWYQQTPGQGLQFLFEYFSETQRNKGNFPGRFSGRQFSNSRSEMNVSTLELGDSALYLCASSLAGGFNEQFFGPGTRLTVL.